The sequence of this T cell receptor (beta chain) was determined in a study of T cells in Graves' hyperthyroidism and ophthalmopathy. Diagnostic assessment was based on clinical symptoms, serum thyroxine and TRAb, thyroid ultrasound and orbital computed tomography. The V gene's germline CDR1 is SGDLS and CDR2 YYNGEE. The V gene lost 4 bases and the J gene lost 8 bases, with 16 bases spanning the gap. CDR3 length: 15 amino acids. RNA transcripts yielded amplified TCR beta CDR3 regions. In the first-round RT-PCR of the TCR CDR3, the HTBI primer set was used. TCRdb used MiXCR to reprocess the multiplex PCR reads, holding one entry per CDR3 protein. Among about 160,000 distinct CDR3 sequences listed, less than 10% were seen once. This clonotype was seen many times.

Sequenced: blood. This TCR derives from a young woman with Graves' hyperthyroidism that later progressed to Graves' ophthalmopathy. The chain uses TRBV9 and TRBJ1-6; no firm D call. CDR3 coding DNA: TGTGCCAGCAGCCCTAATCCAGGTGTAGATTCACCCCTCCACTTT. It codes for CASSPNPGVDSPLHF.